This T cell receptor beta chain comes out of a study of control samples from healthy donors and cancer patients. Repertoires were generated with immunoSEQ multiplex PCR, while TCRdb's copy carries only in-frame clones and drops some. The sample yields 90,000 to 110,000 clones, 83% seen once. This clone was found many times. The CDR3 is 16 amino acids. V was pared by 0 bases and J by 7 bases, with 7 bases of the junction left unmatched. The germline CDR1 and CDR2 sequences are MNHNS and SASEGT. This TCR came from a woman aged 50 to 60 in good health. The rearrangement uses TRBV6-1 and TRBJ2-1; the match to TRBD2 covers 9 bases. The specimen was blood. CDR3 sequence reads: CASSEAPAGGNNEQFF. The CDR3 DNA reads TGTGCCAGCAGTGAAGCGCCAGCGGGAGGCAATAATGAGCAGTTCTTC.